The 5 T cell receptor beta chains presented below share a single source sample, sequenced in a study of T-cell memory formation after mild COVID-19. TCRdb reprocessed the 5' RACE reads via MiXCR and lists one record per CDR3 protein. The table includes 300,000 to 400,000 distinct CDR3 sequences, about 21% detected once. The source material was PBMCs or a T cell subset sorted from them (not recorded which). The receptor source for this set is an adult woman who had mild COVID-19 (a few samples of this study predate the infection). Cell type and time point are not known.

This rearrangement joins TRBV20-1 to TRBJ1-2, with D tentatively TRBD1 (5 bases). From germline, CDR1 is DFQATT and CDR2 SNEGSKA (reference sequence). CDR3 length: 12 residues. V was cut by 0 bases and J by 3 bases, with 5 bases left in between. CDR3 nucleotide sequence: TGCAGTGCTAGAGACAGGGACTATGGCTACACCTTC. It specifies CSARDRDYGYTF.

V usage is TRBV20-1 and J usage is TRBJ2-4; TRBD1 matches at 9 bases. The CDR3 loop spans 13 amino acids. J was trimmed by 5 bases and V by 3 bases; bases with no gene match: 2. Germline-derived CDR1 and CDR2 are DFQATT and SNEGSKA (reference sequence). The CDR3 region is CSARRTGENIQYF. The DNA of the CDR3 is TGCAGTGCTAGGAGGACAGGGGAAAACATTCAGTACTTC.

This clonotype was counted ten times or more. This chain uses TRBV7-6 with TRBJ2-7; TRBD2 matches 11 bases. V was pared by 5 bases and J by 2 bases, with 5 bases of the junction left unmatched. This CDR3 region has 15 residues. The germline gives CDR1 SGHVS, CDR2 FNYEAQ. The CDR3 nucleotides are TGTGCCAGCAGCCCAGGGACTAGCGGTACCTACGAGCAGTACTTC. Translation gives CASSPGTSGTYEQYF.

This clonotype was picked up a small number of times. The CDR3 nucleotides read TGTGCCAGCAGTTTTGCACAGAGAAACGCTGAAGCTTTCTTT. Amino acid sequence: CASSFAQRNAEAFF. The J gene is TRBJ1-1, the V gene TRBV27; D unresolved. CDR3 size: 14 residues. Germline V lookup: CDR1 MNHEY, CDR2 SMNVEV (reference sequence). Trimming removed 3 bases from V and 6 bases from J, with 14 bases in between.

This clonotype was found a few times. The chain combines TRBV15 with TRBJ1-2, with D unclear. The length of the CDR3 is 14 residues. CDR1 and CDR2 (germline): LNHNV, YYDKDF (reference sequence). V was pared by 4 bases and J by 2 bases, with 11 bases between. The CDR3 DNA reads TGTGCCACCAGCATAAAAGGACTGAACTATGGCTACACCTTC. It specifies CATSIKGLNYGYTF.